This entry lists 27 T cell receptor beta chains sequenced from one sample in a study of cytomegalovirus exposure and HLA in healthy donors. A multiplex PCR was run with 60 Vbeta primers and 13 Jbeta primers. Only in-frame clones appear in the TCRdb table, and some are missing; sequencing was by immunoSEQ multiplex PCR. Of about 98,000 clones listed, 60% to 80% are singletons. Material: PBMCs. All receptors come from a male donor in good health and CMV-seropositive.

The rearrangement links TRBV6-5 to TRBJ1-2; 7 bases align to TRBD1. From germline, CDR1 is MNHEY and CDR2 SVGAGI. The length of the CDR3 is 15 residues. The junction had 3 bases not matched to a gene; V was cut back by 0 bases and J by 2 bases. The CDR3 DNA is TGTGCCAGCAGTTACTCACAGGGGAACAACTATGGCTACACCTTC. It specifies CASSYSQGNNYGYTF.

The genes are TRBV5-5 and TRBJ2-3; 7 positions agree with TRBD2. This CDR3 has 14 residues. Germline lookup yields CDR1 SGHKS and CDR2 YYEKEE (reference sequence). The V gene end was trimmed by 4 bases and the J gene end by 8 bases; junction bases not matched to a gene: 10. The CDR3 nucleotides read TGTGCCAGCAGCACCACTAGCGCTGGGGGTACGCAGTATTTT. This encodes CASSTTSAGGTQYF.

About this clone itself: Other DNA sequences of this sample code for an identical CDR3. The gene calls are TRBV7-2 and TRBJ1-1; maybe TRBD1 (5 bases). Per germline, CDR1 SGHTA and CDR2 FQGNSA. The CDR3 has 13 amino acids. Trimming left V 3 bases short and J 11 bases short, with 16 bases between. Written as DNA, the CDR3 is TGTGCCAGCAGCTTGAATACAGGTGCCGAGGCTTTCTTT. Amino acid sequence: CASSLNTGAEAFF.

The V gene is TRBV25-1, the J gene TRBJ2-1; a weak D match, TRBD2 (6 bases). V lost 6 bases, J lost 4 bases, and 10 bases lay in between. Germline CDR1 is MGHDK and CDR2 is SYGVNS. The length of the CDR3 is 13 residues. The CDR3 protein is CASSVEGYNEQFF. The CDR3, as DNA: TGTGCCAGCAGCGTGGAGGGTTACAATGAGCAGTTCTTC.

The rearrangement joins TRBV5-8 to TRBJ2-2, with TRBD2 matching over 13 bases. Germline V lookup: CDR1 SGHTS, CDR2 YDEGEE. The CDR3 is made up of 17 amino acids. V was pared by 0 bases and J by 6 bases, with 5 bases of the junction left unmatched. The CDR3 spells CASSLVGLAGRAGELFF. The CDR3 DNA is TGTGCCAGCAGCTTGGTGGGACTAGCGGGAAGAGCCGGGGAGCTGTTTTTT. The whole variable domain, filled in from reference TRBV5-8 and TRBJ2-2, reads EAGVTQSPTHLIKTRGQQATLRCSPISGHTSVYWYQQALGLGLQFLLWYDEGEERNRGNFPPRFSGRQFPNYSSELNVNALELEDSALYLCASSLVGLAGRAGELFFGEGSRLTVL.

The V gene is TRBV10-3, the J gene TRBJ2-1; D not certain. V lost 0 bases and J 9 bases, leaving 15 bases between the germline ends. Germline V CDR1 and CDR2: ENHRY, SYGVKD. There are 15 residues in the CDR3. The CDR3 reads CAISESGLRLTEQFF. CDR3 nucleotide sequence: TGTGCCATCAGTGAGTCGGGTTTGAGACTGACTGAGCAGTTCTTC.

The chain combines TRBV18 with TRBJ2-2, with unresolved D. Germline V lookup: CDR1 KGHSH, CDR2 LQKENI. The V gene lost 3 bases and the J gene lost 0 bases, with 5 bases spanning the gap. There are 14 residues in the CDR3. The CDR3 DNA sequence: TGTGCCAGCTCACCGTACACGAACACCGGGGAGCTGTTTTTT. Amino acids: CASSPYTNTGELFF.

The chain combines TRBV6-6 with TRBJ2-4; D uncertain. There are 15 residues in the CDR3. Germline loops: CDR1 MNHNY, CDR2 SVGAGI (reference sequence). V was pared by 3 bases and J by 0 bases, with 9 bases between. The chain's CDR3 is CASSYGLPAKNIQYF. The CDR3 nucleotides are TGTGCCAGCAGTTATGGGCTGCCAGCCAAAAACATTCAGTACTTC.

V is TRBV9 and J is TRBJ2-5; D may be TRBD2 (6 bases). Per germline, CDR1 SGDLS and CDR2 YYNGEE. Trimming cost V 0 bases and J 5 bases, with 17 bases left between them. This CDR3 contains 16 residues. CDR3 loop: CASSVGVGSLGETQYF. DNA for the CDR3: TGTGCCAGCAGCGTAGGGGTCGGGAGCTTGGGGGAGACCCAGTACTTC.

The chain carries TRBV5-4 and TRBJ2-5; D might be TRBD2 (7 bases). The CDR3 has 15 residues. CDR1 and CDR2 from the germline V gene are SGHNT and YYREEE (reference sequence). V was clipped by 0 bases and J by 4 bases, with 13 bases between them. For the CDR3, the DNA is TGTGCCAGCAGCTTGGAGGGGGGGGCCCGAGAGACCCAGTACTTC. This codes for CASSLEGGARETQYF.

The rearrangement links TRBV9 to TRBJ2-1; 9 nucleotides align to TRBD1. This CDR3 contains 14 residues. Germline V gene data show CDR1 as SGDLS and CDR2 as YYNGEE. J lost 8 bases, V lost 1 base, and 4 bases had no gene match. The CDR3 DNA is TGTGCCAGCAGCGTAACAGGGGGCATAGATGAGCAGTTCTTC. Protein: CASSVTGGIDEQFF.

This clone occurred once. This chain links TRBV5-1 with TRBJ1-1, with D maybe TRBD1 (6 bases). The germline V and J ends were trimmed by 4 bases and 3 bases, with 16 bases remaining between them. The length of the CDR3 is 15 residues. Looked up from germline, CDR1 is SGHRS and CDR2 is YFSETQ. DNA of the CDR3: TGCGCCAGCAGCGCCAACAGGGATTGGGACACTGAAGCTTTCTTT. Amino acids: CASSANRDWDTEAFF.

The rearrangement joins TRBV9 to TRBJ1-1; TRBD1 might be the D (6 bases). Germline lookup yields CDR1 SGDLS and CDR2 YYNGEE. With 4 bases removed from V and 4 bases from J, the gap between germline ends came to 11 bases. CDR3 length equals 13 residues. CDR3 residues: CASSTTGSTEAFF. CDR3 coding DNA: TGTGCCAGCAGCACTACAGGGAGCACTGAAGCTTTCTTT.

The genes are TRBV29-1 and TRBJ1-1; 9 bases map to TRBD1. V shed 5 bases, J shed 11 bases, and the junction held 3 bases outside the gene matches. This CDR3 spans 10 amino acids. Germline V CDR1 and CDR2: SQVTM, ANQGSEA. DNA for the CDR3: TGCAGCGTTTCGGACAGGGGCGCTTTCTTT. As protein: CSVSDRGAFF.

This chain uses TRBV10-2 with TRBJ2-5; maybe TRBD2 (5 bases). The CDR3 sequence is 13 residues long. Germline V gene sequence: CDR1 WSHSY, CDR2 SAAADI. The V end lost 4 bases, the J end lost 4 bases, and 10 bases lay between the germline ends. CDR3 protein: CASSGGSLETQYF. The CDR3 DNA reads TGCGCCAGCAGTGGAGGGAGTTTAGAGACCCAGTACTTC.

The genes are TRBV5-4 and TRBJ2-7; TRBD1 matches at 9 bases. J was trimmed by 6 bases and V by 5 bases; bases with no gene match: 12. Germline V gene data show CDR1 as SGHNT and CDR2 as YYREEE (reference sequence). The CDR3 runs to 15 residues. CDR3 in amino acids: CASSLTGTGRVEQYF. Here the CDR3 DNA reads TGTGCCAGCAGTTTGACCGGGACAGGGAGGGTCGAGCAGTACTTC.

The chain joins TRBV4-3 to TRBJ2-3, with 8 nucleotides matching TRBD2. Germline CDR1 LGHNA, CDR2 YSLEER. After removal of 0 bases from V and 6 bases from J, the junction contained 8 bases not matched to a gene. The CDR3 extends over 16 amino acids. CDR3 protein: CASSQELSGSGDTQYF. The CDR3 DNA reads TGCGCCAGCAGCCAAGAACTAAGCGGGAGTGGCGATACGCAGTATTTT.

The CDR3 loop reads CATSRGGGLNTEAFF. The CDR3 nucleotides are TGTGCCACCAGCAGAGGGGGGGGACTGAACACTGAAGCTTTCTTT. The chain joins TRBV15 to TRBJ1-1, with D possibly TRBD1 on 5 matching bases. Looked up from germline, CDR1 is LNHNV and CDR2 is YYDKDF (reference sequence). CDR3 length: 15 amino acids. Deletions cut 1 base from V and 0 bases from J, with 9 bases between.

V is TRBV7-9 and J is TRBJ2-1, with D perhaps matching TRBD2 (6 bases). V lost 5 bases to trimming and J lost 2 bases, with 13 bases between them. The CDR3 loop spans 15 amino acids. The germline V gene has CDR1 SEHNR and CDR2 FQNEAQ (reference sequence). CDR3 protein: CASSLREQPYNEQFF. The CDR3 DNA follows: TGTGCCAGCAGCCTTCGGGAGCAACCCTACAATGAGCAGTTCTTC.

The table lists this clone with a count of one. The chain has TRBV28 and TRBJ1-5; no reliable D call. Deletions cut 2 bases from V and 6 bases from J, with 20 bases between. The CDR3 contains 17 residues. The V gene's germline CDR1 is MDHEN and CDR2 SYDVKM. The chain's CDR3 is CASSLVGGSDSIQPQHF. The CDR3 DNA reads TGTGCCAGCAGTTTAGTAGGAGGATCTGATAGTATTCAGCCCCAGCATTTT.

The rearrangement joins TRBV15 to TRBJ2-7; 7 bases are a match to TRBD1. After removal of 0 bases from V and 6 bases from J, the junction contained 8 bases not matched to a gene. Germline-derived CDR1 and CDR2 are LNHNV and YYDKDF (reference sequence). This CDR3 comprises 15 residues. The CDR3 spells CATSRDRSAGGEQYF. The CDR3 DNA reads TGTGCCACCAGCAGAGATCGATCCGCAGGGGGCGAGCAGTACTTC.

This rearrangement joins TRBV10-3 to TRBJ2-7, with D possibly matching TRBD2 (6 bases). CDR3 length equals 13 residues. The germline V gene encodes CDR1 ENHRY and CDR2 SYGVKD. The ends were cut back, 6 bases at V and 5 bases at J, with 14 bases in the middle. The CDR3 bases are TGTGCCATCAGGGCGGAGGGAACCGACGAGCAGTACTTC. Protein: CAIRAEGTDEQYF.

The V call is TRBV5-1, the J call TRBJ2-2; possibly TRBD1 for D (6 bases). Germline values: CDR1 SGHRS, CDR2 YFSETQ. The CDR3 sequence is 16 residues long. Trimming took 0 bases from V and 1 from J, leaving 10 bases between them. CDR3 sequence reads: CASSLGQGMNTGELFF. The CDR3 DNA reads TGCGCCAGCAGCTTGGGGCAGGGGATGAACACCGGGGAGCTGTTTTTT.

The chain combines TRBV28 with TRBJ1-2, with D hard to call. Germline lookup yields CDR1 MDHEN and CDR2 SYDVKM. Trimming took off 5 bases at V and 8 bases at J, with 15 bases between the two ends. There are 13 residues in the CDR3. For the CDR3, the DNA is TGTGCCAGCAGTCCCCCGGTAGGAGGCGGCTACACCTTC. As protein: CASSPPVGGGYTF.

The chain uses TRBV25-1 and TRBJ2-7, with D maybe TRBD2 (5 bases). The germline V and J ends were trimmed by 7 bases and 5 bases, with 6 bases remaining between them. CDR3 size: 10 residues. Looked up from germline, CDR1 is MGHDK and CDR2 is SYGVNS. The CDR3 nucleotides read TGTGCCAGCATGAGGGACGAGCAGTACTTC. Protein: CASMRDEQYF.

V is TRBV7-9 and J is TRBJ2-1; TRBD1 might be the D (6 bases). CDR1 and CDR2 (germline): SEHNR, FQNEAQ (reference sequence). The CDR3 sequence is 15 residues long. Trimming shortened V by 3 bases and J by 7 bases, and 16 bases separated the two germline ends. CDR3 amino acids: CASSLVTGRGNEQFF. The CDR3 DNA reads TGTGCCAGCAGCTTGGTGACAGGCCGAGGAAATGAGCAGTTCTTC.

The gene calls are TRBV28 and TRBJ1-4, with D possibly TRBD1 on 5 matching bases. Germline lookup yields CDR1 MDHEN and CDR2 SYDVKM. The CDR3 runs 15 residues. Trimming removed 5 bases at V and 11 bases at J, with 21 bases between. The CDR3 loop reads CASSPAGLLQGKLFF. The DNA for the CDR3 is TGTGCCAGCAGTCCTGCGGGACTCCTTCAAGGGAAACTGTTTTTT. The full variable domain, completed using reference TRBV28 and TRBJ1-4, is DVKVTQSSRYLVKRTGEKVFLECVQDMDHENMFWYRQDPGLGLRLIYFSYDVKMKEKGDIPEGYSVSREKKERFSLILESASTNQTSMYLCASSPAGLLQGKLFFGSGTQLSVL.